The TCR beta chain under discussion was sequenced for a study of cytomegalovirus exposure and HLA in healthy donors. The primer mix had 60 Vbeta and 13 Jbeta primers. The protocol was immunoSEQ multiplex PCR, while the TCRdb copy is restricted to in-frame clones and leaves out a portion. Across some 120,000 clones, the top ten clones capture less than 3.5% of the sample. Study-level points and caveats: Most TCR sequences proved rare, with some public TCRs found in many donors. The majority of CMV-associated TCR beta chains were reported as apparently HLA-restricted in a later analysis. Analysis was performed later, and it showed HLA-associated TCR beta chains to be more clonally expanded than equally common others.

As for this clone: As yet, its antigen is unknown.

The material sequenced was PBMCs. The source of this sequence is a man aged 25 to 40 in good health and CMV-seronegative.

In DNA, the CDR3 is TGTGCCAGCAGCCCAAAAGAGGTGCCCACTAATGAAAAACTGTTTTTT. It encodes CASSPKEVPTNEKLFF. The chain uses TRBV7-9 and TRBJ1-4, with unresolved D. Trimming removed 5 bases from V and 2 bases from J, with 15 bases in between. From germline, CDR1 is SEHNR and CDR2 FQNEAQ (reference sequence). The CDR3 loop spans 16 amino acids.